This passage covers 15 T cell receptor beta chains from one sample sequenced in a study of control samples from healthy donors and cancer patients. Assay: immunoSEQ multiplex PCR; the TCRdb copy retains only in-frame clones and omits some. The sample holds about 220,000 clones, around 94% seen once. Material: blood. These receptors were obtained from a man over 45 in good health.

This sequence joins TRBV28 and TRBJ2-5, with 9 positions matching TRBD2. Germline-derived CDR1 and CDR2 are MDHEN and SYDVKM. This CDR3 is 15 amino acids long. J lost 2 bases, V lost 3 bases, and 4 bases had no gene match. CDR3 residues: CASSLAGGAQETQYF. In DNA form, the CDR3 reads TGTGCCAGCAGTTTGGCGGGGGGGGCTCAAGAGACCCAGTACTTC.

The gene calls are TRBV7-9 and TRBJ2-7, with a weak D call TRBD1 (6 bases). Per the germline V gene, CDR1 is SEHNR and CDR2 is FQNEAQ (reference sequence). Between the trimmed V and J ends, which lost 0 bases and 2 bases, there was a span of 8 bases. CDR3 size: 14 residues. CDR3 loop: CASSLAGDTYEQYF. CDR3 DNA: TGTGCCAGCAGCTTAGCCGGGGACACCTACGAGCAGTACTTC.

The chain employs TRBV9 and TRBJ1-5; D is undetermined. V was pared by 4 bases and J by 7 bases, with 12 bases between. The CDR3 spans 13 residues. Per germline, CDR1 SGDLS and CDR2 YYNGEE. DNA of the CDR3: TGTGCCAGCAGCAGCAGCCCAGAACAGCCCCAGCATTTT. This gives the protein CASSSSPEQPQHF.

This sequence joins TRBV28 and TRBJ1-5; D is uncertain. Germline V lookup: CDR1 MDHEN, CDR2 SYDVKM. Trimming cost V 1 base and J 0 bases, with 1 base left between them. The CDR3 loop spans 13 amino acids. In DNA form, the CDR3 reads TGTGCCAGCAGTTTATCTAGCAATCAGCCCCAGCATTTT. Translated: CASSLSSNQPQHF.

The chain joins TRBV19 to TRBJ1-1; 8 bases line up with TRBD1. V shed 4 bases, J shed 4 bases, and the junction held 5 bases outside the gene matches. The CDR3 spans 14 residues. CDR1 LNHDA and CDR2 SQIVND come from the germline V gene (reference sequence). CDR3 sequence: CASSTPDRATEAFF. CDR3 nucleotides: TGTGCCAGTAGTACCCCGGACAGGGCCACTGAAGCTTTCTTT.

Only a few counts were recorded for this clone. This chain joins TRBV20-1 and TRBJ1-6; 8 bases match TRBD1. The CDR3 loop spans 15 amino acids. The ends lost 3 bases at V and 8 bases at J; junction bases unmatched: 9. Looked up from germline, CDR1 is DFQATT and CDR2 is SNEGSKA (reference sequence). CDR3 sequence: CSASQGASNDSPLHF. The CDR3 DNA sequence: TGCAGTGCTAGTCAGGGGGCGAGCAACGATTCACCCCTCCACTTT.

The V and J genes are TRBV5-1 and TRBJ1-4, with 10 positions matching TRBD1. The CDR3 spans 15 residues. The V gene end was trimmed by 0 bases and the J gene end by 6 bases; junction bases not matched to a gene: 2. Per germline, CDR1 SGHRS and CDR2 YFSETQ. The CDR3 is CASSLEDRGYEKLFF. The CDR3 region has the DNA TGCGCCAGCAGCTTGGAGGACAGGGGGTATGAAAAACTGTTTTTT.

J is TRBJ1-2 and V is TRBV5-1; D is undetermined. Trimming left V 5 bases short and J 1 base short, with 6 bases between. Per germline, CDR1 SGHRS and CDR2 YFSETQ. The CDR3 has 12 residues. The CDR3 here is CASREFNYGYTF. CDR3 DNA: TGCGCCAGCAGAGAATTTAACTATGGCTACACCTTC.

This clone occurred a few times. The CDR3 is CASSATGPLGAFF. DNA for the CDR3: TGCGCCAGCAGTGCAACCGGTCCTCTGGGAGCTTTCTTT. V and J are TRBV10-1 and TRBJ1-1; no firm D call. V gave up 4 bases and J gave up 10 bases, with 16 bases separating them. The germline gives CDR1 WNHNN, CDR2 SYGVQD (reference sequence). This CDR3 contains 13 residues.

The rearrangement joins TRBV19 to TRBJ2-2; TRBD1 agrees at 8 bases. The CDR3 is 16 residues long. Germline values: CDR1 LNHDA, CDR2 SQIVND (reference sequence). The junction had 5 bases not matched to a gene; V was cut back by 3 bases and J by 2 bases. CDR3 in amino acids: CASSIQTGANTGELFF. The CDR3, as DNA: TGTGCCAGTAGTATTCAGACAGGGGCTAACACCGGGGAGCTGTTTTTT.

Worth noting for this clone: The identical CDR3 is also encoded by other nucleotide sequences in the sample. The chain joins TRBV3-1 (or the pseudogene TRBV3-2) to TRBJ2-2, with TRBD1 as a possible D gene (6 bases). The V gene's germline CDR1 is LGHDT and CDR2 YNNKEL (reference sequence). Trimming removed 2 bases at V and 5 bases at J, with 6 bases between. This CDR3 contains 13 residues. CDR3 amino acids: CASSQQGTGELFF. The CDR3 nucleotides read TGTGCCAGCAGCCAACAGGGGACCGGGGAGCTGTTTTTT.

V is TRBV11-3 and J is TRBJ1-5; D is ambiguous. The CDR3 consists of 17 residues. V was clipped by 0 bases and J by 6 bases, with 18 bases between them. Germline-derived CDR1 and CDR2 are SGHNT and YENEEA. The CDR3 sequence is CASSLDLRRLGGQPQHF. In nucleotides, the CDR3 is TGTGCCAGCAGCTTAGATTTGCGCAGGTTGGGAGGTCAGCCCCAGCATTTT.

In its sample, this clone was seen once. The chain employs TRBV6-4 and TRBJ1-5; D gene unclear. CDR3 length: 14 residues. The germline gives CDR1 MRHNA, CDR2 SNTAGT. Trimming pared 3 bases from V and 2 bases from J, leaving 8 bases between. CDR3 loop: CASSDEHGNQPQHF. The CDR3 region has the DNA TGTGCCAGCAGTGATGAGCATGGCAATCAGCCCCAGCATTTT.

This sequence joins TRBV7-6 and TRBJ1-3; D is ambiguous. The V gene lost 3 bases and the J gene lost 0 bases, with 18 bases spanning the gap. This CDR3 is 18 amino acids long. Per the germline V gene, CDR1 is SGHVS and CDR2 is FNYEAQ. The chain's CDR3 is CASSFQGLQQSSGNTIYF. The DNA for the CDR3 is TGTGCCAGCAGCTTTCAAGGATTACAGCAGAGCTCTGGAAACACCATATATTTT. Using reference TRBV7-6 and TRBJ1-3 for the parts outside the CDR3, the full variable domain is GAGVSQSPRYKVTKRGQDVALRCDPISGHVSLYWYRQALGQGPEFLTYFNYEAQQDKSGLPNDRFSAERPEGSISTLTIQRTEQRDSAMYRCASSFQGLQQSSGNTIYFGEGSWLTVV.

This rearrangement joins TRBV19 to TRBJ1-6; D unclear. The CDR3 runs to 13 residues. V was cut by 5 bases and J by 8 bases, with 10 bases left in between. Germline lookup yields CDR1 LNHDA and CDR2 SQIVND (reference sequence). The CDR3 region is CASSVTGDSPLHF. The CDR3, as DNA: TGTGCCAGTAGTGTAACGGGTGATTCACCCCTCCACTTT.